Each of the 9 T cell receptor beta chains below was sequenced from the same sample in a study of T cells in Graves' hyperthyroidism and ophthalmopathy. The investigators amplified TCR beta CDR3 regions from RNA transcripts. First-round RT-PCR of the TCR CDR3 relied on the HTBI primer set. Each CDR3 protein gets one entry after TCRdb re-called the multiplex PCR reads with MiXCR. The sample holds more than 350,000 distinct CDR3 sequences; 15% are singletons and the top ten take about 33%. Sample: blood. Receptor source: a woman between 25 and 40 years old with Graves' hyperthyroidism.

Concerning this clonotype itself: A much larger clone lies a single base off, so this may be a read error. V is TRBV29-1 and J is TRBJ2-1, with 8 bases fitting TRBD2. Germline-derived CDR1 and CDR2 are SQVTM and ANQGSEA. The length of the CDR3 is 13 residues. The CDR3: CSVASGGFNERFF. The CDR3 bases are TGCAGCGTTGCCAGCGGGGGATTCAATGAGCGGTTCTTC.

The table lists this clonotype with a few counts. The genes are TRBV9 and TRBJ2-1; TRBD2 matches at 10 bases. CDR3 size: 16 residues. The V segment lost 2 bases and the J segment 5 bases; nucleotides outside the gene matches: 7. Germline CDR1 and CDR2: SGDLS and YYNGEE. DNA for the CDR3: TGTGCCAGCAGCGTGGGGGGACTAGCGAGAAACAATGAGCAGTTCTTC. Translation gives CASSVGGLARNNEQFF.

There are a few counts of this clonotype. The chain recombines TRBV6-1 with TRBJ1-2; a possible D gene is TRBD1 (5 bases). CDR3 length: 14 amino acids. Trimming removed 5 bases at V and 7 bases at J, with 17 bases between. The germline gives CDR1 MNHNS, CDR2 SASEGT. For the CDR3, the DNA is TGTGCCAGCAGTTCGGGGAGGGACCGGAGTGGCTACACCTTC. It is translated as CASSSGRDRSGYTF.

This clonotype has more than one count but fewer than ten. This chain uses TRBV5-4 with TRBJ2-1; the match to TRBD1 covers 7 bases. The CDR3 loop spans 16 amino acids. Trimming at V came to 4 bases and at J to 5 bases, leaving 12 bases not matched to a gene. Germline CDR1 SGHNT, CDR2 YYREEE (reference sequence). CDR3 DNA: TGTGCCAGCAGCAAAACAGGGGCCAAGGAGCACAATGAGCAGTTCTTC. Protein: CASSKTGAKEHNEQFF.

The chain employs TRBV7-3 and TRBJ2-2; 9 nucleotides agree with TRBD2. Germline CDR1 reads SGHTA; CDR2 reads FQGTGA. The trim removed 5 bases at V and 3 bases at J, leaving 7 bases unmatched. The CDR3 consists of 16 residues. The chain's CDR3 is CASSTISGSYTGELFF. CDR3 in DNA: TGTGCCAGCAGCACAATTAGCGGGAGCTACACCGGGGAGCTGTTTTTT.

This clonotype was recorded many times. The chain employs TRBV24-1 and TRBJ1-1; tentative D call: TRBD1 (6 bases). The CDR3 has 18 amino acids. V lost 3 bases and J lost 3, with 22 bases in between. In germline, CDR1 is KGHDR, CDR2 SFDVKD. The CDR3 bases are TGTGCCACCAGTGATGCGGAACTTAAGGGGGGGACCTACACTGAAGCTTTCTTT. This translates into CATSDAELKGGTYTEAFF.

This clonotype has a handful of counts. The rearrangement links TRBV7-9 to TRBJ2-7, with 9 bases fitting TRBD2. This CDR3 has 16 residues. V lost 5 bases, J lost 5 bases, and 13 bases stayed unmatched. CDR1 is SEHNR, CDR2 FQNEAQ, per germline (reference sequence). CDR3 sequence (DNA): TGTGCCAGCAGCAATATACTAGGCGGGAGGGCCCACGAGCAGTACTTC. Protein: CASSNILGGRAHEQYF.

In this sample, this clonotype turned up many times. J is TRBJ1-1 and V is TRBV3-1, with D uncertain. Trimming stripped 1 base from V and 3 bases from J, with 6 bases between. The CDR3 consists of 13 residues. Germline values: CDR1 LGHDT, CDR2 YNNKEL (reference sequence). This CDR3 reads CASSQVWDTEAFF. The CDR3 DNA follows: TGTGCCAGCAGCCAAGTTTGGGACACTGAAGCTTTCTTT.

This clonotype was seen repeatedly, ten times or more. The chain is built from TRBV20-1 and TRBJ1-6; D gene uncertain. The germline V and J ends were trimmed by 1 base and 4 bases, with 11 bases remaining between them. The CDR3 runs to 15 residues. Germline V gene data show CDR1 as DFQATT and CDR2 as SNEGSKA (reference sequence). As DNA, the CDR3 is TGCAGTGCTAGAGCGGCCCAGTCTTATAATTCACCCCTCCACTTT. Its protein is CSARAAQSYNSPLHF.